The clone carrying this T cell receptor beta chain was observed at least ten times. The data belong to a study of T cells in Graves' hyperthyroidism and ophthalmopathy. RNA transcripts provided the source from which TCR beta CDR3 regions were amplified. Initially, a first-round RT-PCR of the TCR CDR3 employed the HTBI primer set. TCRdb re-called the multiplex PCR reads with MiXCR, one entry per CDR3 protein. The top ten clones hold around 8% of a sample with some 270,000 distinct CDR3 sequences, about 13% of them seen once. Trimming took 5 bases from V and 4 from J; bases not matched to a gene: 6. This CDR3 is 14 amino acids long. CDR1 and CDR2 (germline): SQVTM, ANQGSEA.

The specimen was blood. The gene calls are TRBV29-1 and TRBJ1-1, with 11 nucleotides matching TRBD1. The sequence came from a woman in her thirties or forties with Graves' hyperthyroidism. In DNA form, the CDR3 reads TGCAGCGTTCAGACCGGGACAGGGGGCACTGAAGCTTTCTTT. Translation gives CSVQTGTGGTEAFF.